This T cell receptor beta chain derives from a study of Ad26.COV2.S vaccination and SARS-CoV-2 variants. General observations from the study: The TCR breadth and depth analyses may have produced an underestimate of total T cell responses.

Treatment defined: around 19 received Ad26.COV2.S at low or high dose, single or two shots; five or six received placebo; per-sample allocation not given. The samples date from day 63 after the first vaccine or placebo injection. About this clone: Its specificity is unknown.

V shed 0 bases and J shed 1 base, with 12 bases lying between them. This CDR3 spans 15 amino acids. Germline CDR1 reads GTSNPN; CDR2 reads SVGIG (reference sequence). Clones were sequenced by immunoSEQ multiplex PCR, and TCRdb holds only the in-frame ones, with some missing. The repertoire has approximately 460,000 clones, 80% to 90% of them found once; the top ten carry 1.7%. The chain carries TRBV30 and TRBJ1-1; possible D gene TRBD1, 5 bases. The sequencing here drew on peripheral blood, taken in a trial of Ad26.COV2.S vaccine versus placebo. The sequence was obtained from a person between 18 and 59 years old who received the Ad26.COV2.S COVID-19 vaccine or a placebo. The DNA of the CDR3 is TGTGCCTGGAGTGTAATTGGGGCCTGGAACACTGAAGCTTTCTTT. The encoded protein is CAWSVIGAWNTEAFF.